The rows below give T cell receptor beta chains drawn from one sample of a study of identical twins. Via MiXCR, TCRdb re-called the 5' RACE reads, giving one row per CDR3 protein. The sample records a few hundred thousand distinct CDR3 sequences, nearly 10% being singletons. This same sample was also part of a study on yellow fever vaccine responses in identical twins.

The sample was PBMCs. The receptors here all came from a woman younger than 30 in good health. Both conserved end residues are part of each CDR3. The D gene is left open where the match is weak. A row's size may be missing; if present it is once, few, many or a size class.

DNA: TGTGCCAGCAGCCTGACAGTTGACGAGCAGTACTTC; CDR3: CASSLTVDEQYF; size: few; D: .; J: TRBJ2-7; V: TRBV7-2
DNA: TGCGCCAGCAGCTTGGCCTTGCCGCCGCGCACAGATACGCAGTATTTT; CDR3: CASSLALPPRTDTQYF; size: few; D: .; J: TRBJ2-3; V: TRBV5-1
DNA: TGTGCCAGCAGCCCGTTCCCCCCCGGGGGAAGCTCCTACGAGCAGTACTTC; CDR3: CASSPFPPGGSSYEQYF; size: .; D: .; J: TRBJ2-7; V: TRBV3-1
DNA: TGTGCCAGCAGTCCTGAAGGACAGGGTTGGGTGCCCCAGCATTTT; CDR3: CASSPEGQGWVPQHF; size: many; D: TRBD1; J: TRBJ1-5; V: TRBV12-3/TRBV12-4
DNA: TGTGCCAGCAGTTTATCAAAGGACGGTTACCAAGAGACCCAGTACTTC; CDR3: CASSLSKDGYQETQYF; size: few; D: .; J: TRBJ2-5; V: TRBV6-5
DNA: TGTGCCTGGAGTCCGACGGATTCCTACGAGCAGTACTTC; CDR3: CAWSPTDSYEQYF; size: few; D: .; J: TRBJ2-7; V: TRBV30
DNA: TGCGCCAGCAGCCAAGGGTTAGGGGGCTCCTACAATGAGCAGTTCTTC; CDR3: CASSQGLGGSYNEQFF; size: many; D: .; J: TRBJ2-1; V: TRBV4-3
DNA: TGCAGTGCTAGTTCGAACCTAGCGGAATCCTACAATGAGCAGTTCTTC; CDR3: CSASSNLAESYNEQFF; size: few; D: TRBD2; J: TRBJ2-1; V: TRBV20-1
DNA: TGCGCCAGCAGCCAAGATTGGGGGGCGATGGATGAGCAGTTCTTC; CDR3: CASSQDWGAMDEQFF; size: few; D: .; J: TRBJ2-1; V: TRBV4-3
DNA: TGTGCCACCAGCAGAGACAGGGGTGGATCACCCCTCCACTTT; CDR3: CATSRDRGGSPLHF; size: many; D: .; J: TRBJ1-6; V: TRBV15
DNA: TGCAGCGTTGTGGGACACTCGAACACTGAAGCTTTCTTT; CDR3: CSVVGHSNTEAFF; size: .; D: .; J: TRBJ1-1; V: TRBV29-1
DNA: TGTGCCATCAGTGAATATAGGGGGACAGGGGGAGAGACCCAGTACTTC; CDR3: CAISEYRGTGGETQYF; size: .; D: TRBD1; J: TRBJ2-5; V: TRBV10-3
DNA: TGTGCCAGCACCCTATCCGGGACTGCGAACACCGGGGAGCTGTTTTTT; CDR3: CASTLSGTANTGELFF; size: few; D: .; J: TRBJ2-2; V: TRBV2
DNA: TGTGCCAGCAGTAGGCCCGGGACAGGCCCCTATGGCTACACCTTC; CDR3: CASSRPGTGPYGYTF; size: many; D: TRBD1; J: TRBJ1-2; V: TRBV2
DNA: TGCGCCAGCAGCTCGGAGGGTGGCGAGCAGTACTTC; CDR3: CASSSEGGEQYF; size: many; D: .; J: TRBJ2-7; V: TRBV5-1
DNA: TGCGCCAGCAGCTCGTCGACTAGCGGGATTTATTCCAATGAGCAGTTCTTC; CDR3: CASSSSTSGIYSNEQFF; size: .; D: TRBD2; J: TRBJ2-1; V: TRBV5-1
DNA: TGTGCCAGCAGCTCCTATTCGAGCAATCAGCCCCAGCATTTT; CDR3: CASSSYSSNQPQHF; size: many; D: .; J: TRBJ1-5; V: TRBV11-2
DNA: TGCGCCAGCAGCCCTCAGGGGGCCGGCGAAGAGACCCAGTACTTC; CDR3: CASSPQGAGEETQYF; size: many; D: TRBD1; J: TRBJ2-5; V: TRBV5-1
DNA: TGTGCCAGCAGTTACTCGACTAGCGGGAACAATGAGCAGTTCTTC; CDR3: CASSYSTSGNNEQFF; size: many; D: TRBD2; J: TRBJ2-1; V: TRBV6-5
DNA: TGCGCCAGCAGTTCGGGACTCACGAACACCGGGGAGCTGTTTTTT; CDR3: CASSSGLTNTGELFF; size: .; D: .; J: TRBJ2-2; V: TRBV4-3
DNA: TGTGCCTGGAGCACAGATACGCAGTATTTT; CDR3: CAWSTDTQYF; size: few; D: .; J: TRBJ2-3; V: TRBV30
DNA: TGTGCCAGCAGCCTCCGGGACAGGGGTGTTTACGAGCAGTACTTC; CDR3: CASSLRDRGVYEQYF; size: .; D: TRBD1; J: TRBJ2-7; V: TRBV7-8
DNA: TGTGCCTGGGGACCCAGGGGACCTCAGCCCCAGCATTTT; CDR3: CAWGPRGPQPQHF; size: few; D: .; J: TRBJ1-5; V: TRBV30
DNA: TGTGCCAGCAGCCGGACAGGGAACGAGCAGTACTTC; CDR3: CASSRTGNEQYF; size: many; D: TRBD1; J: TRBJ2-7; V: TRBV5-6
DNA: TGTGCCAGCAGTTCCCTGTCGGGGGGCGATAATGAAAAACTGTTTTTT; CDR3: CASSSLSGGDNEKLFF; size: few; D: .; J: TRBJ1-4; V: TRBV28
DNA: TGTGCCAGCATCGGGGGGCTAAGAAGTGAGCAGTACTTC; CDR3: CASIGGLRSEQYF; size: many; D: .; J: TRBJ2-7; V: TRBV2
DNA: TGTGCCAGCAGCCACAGGACAGGGAACTACGGCTACACCTTC; CDR3: CASSHRTGNYGYTF; size: many; D: TRBD1; J: TRBJ1-2; V: TRBV3-1
DNA: TGCAGTGCCCCATTGTACCACCTCAACTCCTACGAGCAGTATTTC; CDR3: CSAPLYHLNSYEQYF; size: few; D: .; J: TRBJ2-7; V: TRBV20-1
DNA: TGTGCCAGCGGGTCGGACACCATGGGACAGGCTTTC; CDR3: CASGSDTMGQAF; size: few; D: TRBD1; J: TRBJ2-6; V: TRBV6-2/TRBV6-3
DNA: TGTGCCAGCAGTTACCCTGGTGAAGCTTTCTTT; CDR3: CASSYPGEAFF; size: many; D: .; J: TRBJ1-1; V: TRBV6-2/TRBV6-3
DNA: TGTGCCAGCAGCTTACGTGTTGGACAGGGGGTGACCCAGTACTTC; CDR3: CASSLRVGQGVTQYF; size: .; D: TRBD1; J: TRBJ2-5; V: TRBV7-8
DNA: TGTGCCACCAGTGATCAGGGACTAGGGATTTCCTACAATGAGCAGTTCTTC; CDR3: CATSDQGLGISYNEQFF; size: many; D: TRBD2; J: TRBJ2-1; V: TRBV24-1
DNA: TGTGCCAGCACCCCTTTAAAGGGGTCATACGAGCAGTACTTC; CDR3: CASTPLKGSYEQYF; size: few; D: .; J: TRBJ2-7; V: TRBV11-2
DNA: TGTGCCACCAGCAGAGGATACTACGAGCAGTACTTC; CDR3: CATSRGYYEQYF; size: many; D: .; J: TRBJ2-7; V: TRBV15
DNA: TGTGCTAGCAGCTTGCGGCTAGCGGACGAAGAGACCCAGTACTTC; CDR3: CASSLRLADEETQYF; size: .; D: TRBD2; J: TRBJ2-5; V: TRBV7-7
DNA: TGTGCCAGCAGTTCCGATGGTCTAGTGGCGTCCCAGTACTTC; CDR3: CASSSDGLVASQYF; size: few; D: .; J: TRBJ2-5; V: TRBV11-2
DNA: TGTGCCATCTACTCCCGAGACAGGGGAACGGGTGCCTACAATGAGCAGTTCTTC; CDR3: CAIYSRDRGTGAYNEQFF; size: many; D: TRBD1; J: TRBJ2-1; V: TRBV11-1
DNA: TGTGCCAGCAGCCGGGAAGAGGGCACAGATACGCAGTATTTT; CDR3: CASSREEGTDTQYF; size: few; D: .; J: TRBJ2-3; V: TRBV3-1
DNA: TGTGCCACCAGTGATTTGTCCGGGAGCGAATTTTATGAGCAGTTCTTC; CDR3: CATSDLSGSEFYEQFF; size: few; D: .; J: TRBJ2-1; V: TRBV24-1
DNA: TGTGCCAGCAGCTACGGGCCTTCGGGGGTCCAGTACTTC; CDR3: CASSYGPSGVQYF; size: .; D: .; J: TRBJ2-5; V: TRBV7-2
DNA: TGTGCCAGCAGCTTGGCAGATTACAATGAGCAGTTCTTC; CDR3: CASSLADYNEQFF; size: many; D: .; J: TRBJ2-1; V: TRBV7-9
DNA: TGTGCCAGCACGGCGGGGGGGGAAGATACGCAGTATTTT; CDR3: CASTAGGEDTQYF; size: many; D: TRBD2; J: TRBJ2-3; V: TRBV28
DNA: TGTGCCAGCAGCTCTTCTAGCGGTAATGAGCAGTTCTTC; CDR3: CASSSSSGNEQFF; size: .; D: TRBD2; J: TRBJ2-1; V: TRBV7-2
DNA: TGTGCCAGCAGCTTAGACCATGGAGGGCCCAATGAAAAACTGTTTTTT; CDR3: CASSLDHGGPNEKLFF; size: few; D: .; J: TRBJ1-4; V: TRBV11-2
DNA: TGTGCCAGCAGTTTAGTGATGGGGACAGGCCCCCCCTACGAGCAGTACTTC; CDR3: CASSLVMGTGPPYEQYF; size: .; D: TRBD1; J: TRBJ2-7; V: TRBV12-3/TRBV12-4
DNA: TGTGCCAGCAGTGAGCAGGGGGCGGCCTACGAGCAGTACTTC; CDR3: CASSEQGAAYEQYF; size: few; D: TRBD1; J: TRBJ2-7; V: TRBV6-1
DNA: TGTGCCAGCAGGGGTGGGACAGTACCATCCTACGAGCAGTACTTC; CDR3: CASRGGTVPSYEQYF; size: few; D: TRBD1; J: TRBJ2-7; V: TRBV6-2/TRBV6-3
DNA: TGTGCCAGCAGTCTTACTAGATGGGCGAGAGAGCAGTACTTC; CDR3: CASSLTRWAREQYF; size: .; D: .; J: TRBJ2-7; V: TRBV28
DNA: TGCAGTGCTAGCGACTCGAGATCAAGCACAGATACGCAGTATTTT; CDR3: CSASDSRSSTDTQYF; size: .; D: .; J: TRBJ2-3; V: TRBV20-1
DNA: TGTGCCAGCAGCCCCGGGACAGTCTATCTCCTCACTGAAGCTTTCTTT; CDR3: CASSPGTVYLLTEAFF; size: many; D: TRBD1; J: TRBJ1-1; V: TRBV28
DNA: TGCGCCAGCAGCCACGGAGCTGATCTAGCGGGAGGGGGCTACGAGCAGTACTTC; CDR3: CASSHGADLAGGGYEQYF; size: few; D: TRBD2; J: TRBJ2-7; V: TRBV4-1
DNA: TGTGCCAGCAGTTTACGGGGTCGGGGCAACACCGGGGAGCTGTTTTTT; CDR3: CASSLRGRGNTGELFF; size: many; D: .; J: TRBJ2-2; V: TRBV12-3/TRBV12-4